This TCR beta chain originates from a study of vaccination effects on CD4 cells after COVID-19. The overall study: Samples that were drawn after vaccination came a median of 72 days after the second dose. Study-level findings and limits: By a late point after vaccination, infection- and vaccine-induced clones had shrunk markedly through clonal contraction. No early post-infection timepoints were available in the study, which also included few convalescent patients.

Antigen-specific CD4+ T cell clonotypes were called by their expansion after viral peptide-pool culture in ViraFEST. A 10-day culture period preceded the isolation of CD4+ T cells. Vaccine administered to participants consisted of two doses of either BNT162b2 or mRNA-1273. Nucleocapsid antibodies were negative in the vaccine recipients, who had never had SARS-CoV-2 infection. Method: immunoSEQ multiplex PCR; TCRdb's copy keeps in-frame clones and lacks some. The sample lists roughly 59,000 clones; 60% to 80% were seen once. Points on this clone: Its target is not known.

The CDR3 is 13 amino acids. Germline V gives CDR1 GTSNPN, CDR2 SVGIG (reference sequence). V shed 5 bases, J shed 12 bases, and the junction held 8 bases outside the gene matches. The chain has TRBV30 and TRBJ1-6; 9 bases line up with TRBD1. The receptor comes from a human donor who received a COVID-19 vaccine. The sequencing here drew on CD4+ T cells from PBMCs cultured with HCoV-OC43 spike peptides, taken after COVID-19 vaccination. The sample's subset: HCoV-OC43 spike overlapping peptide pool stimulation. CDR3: CAWARDRVGPLHF. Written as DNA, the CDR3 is TGTGCCTGGGCCCGGGACAGGGTGGGACCCCTCCACTTT.